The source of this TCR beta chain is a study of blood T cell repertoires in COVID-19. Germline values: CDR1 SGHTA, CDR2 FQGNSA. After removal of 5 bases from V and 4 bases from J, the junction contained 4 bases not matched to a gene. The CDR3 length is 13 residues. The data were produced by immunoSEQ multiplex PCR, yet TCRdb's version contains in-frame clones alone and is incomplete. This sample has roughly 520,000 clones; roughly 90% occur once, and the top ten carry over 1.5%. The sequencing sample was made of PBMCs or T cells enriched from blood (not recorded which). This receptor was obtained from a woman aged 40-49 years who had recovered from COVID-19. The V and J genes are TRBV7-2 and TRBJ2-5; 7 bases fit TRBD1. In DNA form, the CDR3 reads TGTGCCAGCAGCGTCGGGACAGCAGAGACCCAGTACTTC. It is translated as CASSVGTAETQYF.